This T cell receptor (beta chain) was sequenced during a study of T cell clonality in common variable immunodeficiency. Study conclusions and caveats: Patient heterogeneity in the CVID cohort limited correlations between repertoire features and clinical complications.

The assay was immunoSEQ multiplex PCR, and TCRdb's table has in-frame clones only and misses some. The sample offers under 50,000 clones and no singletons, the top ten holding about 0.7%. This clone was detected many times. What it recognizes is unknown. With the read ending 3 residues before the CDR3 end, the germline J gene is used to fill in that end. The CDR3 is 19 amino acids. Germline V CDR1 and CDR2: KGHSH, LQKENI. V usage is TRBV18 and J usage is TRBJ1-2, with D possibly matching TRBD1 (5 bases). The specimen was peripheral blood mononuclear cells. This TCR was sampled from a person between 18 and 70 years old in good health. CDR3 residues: CASSLPPGTTLKDTILYTF. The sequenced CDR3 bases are TGTGCCAGCTCTCTACCCCCCGGGACTACTCTAAAAGATACGATTTTG.